Listed here are 6 T cell receptor beta chains from one sample, sequenced in a study of cytomegalovirus exposure and HLA in healthy donors. Assay used: immunoSEQ multiplex PCR; TCRdb lists only in-frame clones, some missing. The sample lists about 250,000 clones, more than 85% occurring once. The source material was PBMCs. These receptors were taken from a man between 18 and 29 years old in good health and CMV-seropositive.

The V call is TRBV14, the J call TRBJ2-7, with 8 bases matching TRBD1. With 1 base clipped from V and 1 base from J, the junction kept 0 bases outside the gene matches. Per germline, CDR1 SGHDN and CDR2 FVKESK. CDR3 length: 14 residues. For the CDR3, the DNA is TGTGCCAGCAGCCAAGGGACAGGGTCCTACGAGCAGTACTTC. Amino acid sequence: CASSQGTGSYEQYF.

The gene calls are TRBV5-4 and TRBJ1-4; D uncertain. Germline CDR1 and CDR2: SGHNT and YYREEE (reference sequence). The CDR3 consists of 13 residues. V gave up 4 bases and J gave up 8 bases, with 12 bases separating them. CDR3 loop: CASSPAQTEKLFF. The CDR3 bases are TGTGCCAGCAGCCCGGCCCAAACAGAAAAACTGTTTTTT.

The chain has TRBV10-1 and TRBJ2-3; D remains ambiguous. The germline CDR1 and CDR2 sequences are WNHNN and SYGVQD (reference sequence). The CDR3 loop spans 16 amino acids. Trimming took 4 bases from V and 2 from J, leaving 16 bases between them. CDR3 in amino acids: CASSGHGAGFTDTQYF. In DNA, the CDR3 is TGCGCCAGCAGTGGTCATGGCGCAGGATTCACAGATACGCAGTATTTT.

The chain joins TRBV5-4 to TRBJ1-4; TRBD1 matches 11 bases. V was clipped by 3 bases and J by 7 bases; unmatched bases: 8. This CDR3 spans 16 amino acids. CDR1 and CDR2 (germline): SGHNT, YYREEE (reference sequence). The CDR3 DNA reads as TGTGCCAGCAGCTCGGGCCCCGGGACAGGGGGTGAAAAACTGTTTTTT. This translates into CASSSGPGTGGEKLFF.

This chain joins TRBV18 and TRBJ2-7, with TRBD2 matching over 9 bases. Germline CDR1 is KGHSH and CDR2 is LQKENI. The CDR3 runs 13 residues. V shed 4 bases and J 3 bases; nucleotides not matched to a gene: 1. This chain's CDR3 is CASSLTSGYEQYF. The CDR3 DNA reads as TGTGCCAGCTCACTGACTAGCGGCTACGAGCAGTACTTC.

This clone has just one count. This rearrangement joins TRBV7-9 to TRBJ1-3; D gene unclear. CDR1 and CDR2 from the germline V gene are SEHNR and FQNEAQ (reference sequence). This CDR3 is 12 amino acids long. The V end lost 5 bases, the J end lost 7 bases, and 9 bases lay between the germline ends. CDR3 in amino acids: CASSPYGNTIYF. Written as DNA, the CDR3 is TGTGCCAGCAGCCCTTATGGCAACACCATATATTTT.